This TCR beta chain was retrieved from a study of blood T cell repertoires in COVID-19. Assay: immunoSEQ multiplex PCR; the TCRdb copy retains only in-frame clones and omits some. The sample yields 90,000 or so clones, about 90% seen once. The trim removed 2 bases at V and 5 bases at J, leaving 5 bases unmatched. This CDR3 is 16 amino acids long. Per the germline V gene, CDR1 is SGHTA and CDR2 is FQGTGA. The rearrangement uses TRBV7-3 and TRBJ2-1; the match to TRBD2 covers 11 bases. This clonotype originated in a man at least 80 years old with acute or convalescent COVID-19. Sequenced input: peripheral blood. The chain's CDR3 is CASSLGGSGGDNEQFF. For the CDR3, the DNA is TGTGCCAGCAGCTTAGGAGGTAGCGGGGGGGACAATGAGCAGTTCTTC.